This TCR beta chain was captured in a study of blood T cell repertoires in COVID-19. Clones were read by immunoSEQ multiplex PCR, and TCRdb kept only the in-frame ones, dropping some. Of about 360,000 clones listed, around 88% are singletons. Germline assignment: CDR1 MNHEY and CDR2 SVGEGT. Trimming at V came to 2 bases and at J to 6 bases, leaving 7 bases not matched to a gene. This CDR3 region has 15 residues. This clone was seen only once. Input material: peripheral blood. This chain links TRBV6-2 or TRBV6-3 with TRBJ1-1, with 9 bases matching TRBD1. The receptor was derived from an older woman with COVID-19, enrolled during active disease. CDR3 in amino acids: CASSYAGTGHAEAFF. The CDR3 DNA reads as TGTGCCAGCAGTTACGCCGGGACAGGGCATGCTGAAGCTTTCTTT.